Below are 24 T cell receptor beta chains sequenced from a single sample in a study of cytomegalovirus exposure and HLA in healthy donors. Primers: 60 Vbeta forward and 13 Jbeta reverse. Assay: immunoSEQ multiplex PCR; the TCRdb copy retains only in-frame clones and omits some. The sample carries around 160,000 clones, roughly four fifths recorded once. The sequenced sample consisted of PBMCs. Receptor source: a woman in her thirties or forties in good health and CMV-seronegative.

The chain has TRBV29-1 and TRBJ2-7, with D possibly TRBD2 on 5 matching bases. The CDR3 sequence is 14 residues long. Germline loops: CDR1 SQVTM, CDR2 ANQGSEA. Between the trimmed V and J ends, which lost 6 bases and 1 base, there was a span of 16 bases. The CDR3 region has the DNA TGCAGCGTGACCGGGGAATCGGGTTCCTACGAGCAGTACTTC. Protein product: CSVTGESGSYEQYF.

This clone was counted a few times. The chain joins TRBV7-6 to TRBJ1-1; the match to TRBD1 covers 8 bases. The germline gives CDR1 SGHVS, CDR2 FNYEAQ. The length of the CDR3 is 12 residues. The ends lost 4 bases at V and 11 bases at J; junction bases unmatched: 6. CDR3 in amino acids: CASSSHRGYAFF. The CDR3 DNA reads TGTGCCAGCAGCTCGCACAGGGGGTACGCTTTCTTT. The complete variable domain, with remaining parts taken from reference TRBV7-6 and TRBJ1-1, reads GAGVSQSPRYKVTKRGQDVALRCDPISGHVSLYWYRQALGQGPEFLTYFNYEAQQDKSGLPNDRFSAERPEGSISTLTIQRTEQRDSAMYRCASSSHRGYAFFGQGTRLTVV.

This clone was recorded once. The chain recombines TRBV30 with TRBJ2-2; no reliable D call. The CDR3 has 14 residues. Germline CDR1 reads GTSNPN; CDR2 reads SVGIG (reference sequence). Trimming took off 1 base at V and 4 bases at J, with 10 bases between the two ends. DNA of the CDR3: TGTGCCTGGAGTGCGGAGAGGTTCACCGGGGAGCTGTTTTTT. Protein sequence: CAWSAERFTGELFF.

J is TRBJ1-1 and V is TRBV7-8, with 7 bases matching TRBD1. The CDR3 extends over 14 amino acids. CDR1 is SGHVS, CDR2 FQNEAQ, per germline. Losses at the gene ends were 5 bases for V and 8 bases for J; bases not matched to a gene: 11. CDR3 DNA sequence: TGTGCCAGCAGCCCCCAAACGGGACAGCAAGAAGCTTTCTTT. Translating it yields CASSPQTGQQEAFF.

The chain links TRBV27 to TRBJ2-5, with 10 bases lining up with TRBD2. The J call is in doubt because the DNA end fits TRBJ2-7 better. CDR1 is MNHEY and CDR2 is SMNVEV in the germline V gene (reference sequence). The CDR3 covers 15 residues. The CDR3 coding sequence is TGTGCCAGCAGTTTAAACCTAGCGGGAGTCTACGAGCAGTACTTC. Protein sequence: CASSLNLAGVYEQYF.

The J gene is TRBJ2-1, the V gene TRBV6-4; 10 positions match TRBD2. Losses at the gene ends were 9 bases for V and 3 bases for J; bases not matched to a gene: 8. The CDR3 runs to 15 residues. Germline V CDR1 and CDR2: MRHNA, SNTAGT. The DNA of the CDR3 is TGTGCCAGTAAATTAGCGGGAGGCCTCTACAATGAGCAGTTCTTC. Protein: CASKLAGGLYNEQFF.

This rearrangement joins TRBV18 to TRBJ2-7; TRBD2 agrees at 10 bases. This CDR3 is built from 16 residues. Germline trimming cut 3 bases from V and 5 bases from J; bases unmatched to any gene: 10. Germline V lookup: CDR1 KGHSH, CDR2 LQKENI. Written as DNA, the CDR3 is TGTGCCAGCTCACCTCGTGGACTAGCGGACGGGAACGAGCAGTACTTC. Translated, it gives CASSPRGLADGNEQYF.

A few counts support this clone. The chain is built from TRBV18 and TRBJ1-5; D is uncertain. In germline, CDR1 is KGHSH, CDR2 LQKENI. The CDR3 extends over 15 amino acids. V was pared by 4 bases and J by 5 bases, with 15 bases between. The CDR3 here is CASSLTTGAYQPQHF. The CDR3 DNA reads TGTGCCAGCTCACTCACAACGGGTGCGTATCAGCCCCAGCATTTT.

This clone turned up a few times. The gene calls are TRBV30 and TRBJ2-7; tentatively, D is TRBD2 (5 bases). The V gene lost 0 bases and the J gene lost 5 bases, with 11 bases spanning the gap. The CDR3 totals 13 residues. From germline, CDR1 is GTSNPN and CDR2 SVGIG (reference sequence). CDR3 in DNA: TGTGCCTGGAGTGTGTCGGGGTATGACGAGCAGTACTTC. It yields the protein CAWSVSGYDEQYF.

V usage is TRBV27 and J usage is TRBJ2-7; 8 bases align to TRBD1. J gave up 2 bases and V 6 bases, and 6 bases lay outside the gene matches. Germline V lookup: CDR1 MNHEY, CDR2 SMNVEV (reference sequence). CDR3 length: 14 amino acids. The DNA of the CDR3 is TGTGCCAGCAGACAGGGACAGGTGGCCTACGAGCAGTACTTC. The encoded protein is CASRQGQVAYEQYF.

The table lists this clone with a few counts. J is TRBJ2-7 and V is TRBV2; no reliable D call. Germline V gives CDR1 SNHLY, CDR2 FYNNEI. The CDR3 spans 13 residues. The V gene lost 0 bases and the J gene lost 0 bases, with 3 bases spanning the gap. CDR3 bases: TGTGCCAGCAGTGAAGCCCTCTCCTACGAGCAGTACTTC. It is translated as CASSEALSYEQYF.

The genes are TRBV11-3 and TRBJ2-3; TRBD2 matches 7 bases. V was clipped by 7 bases and J by 6 bases; unmatched bases: 13. Germline V gene data show CDR1 as SGHNT and CDR2 as YENEEA. CDR3 length: 15 residues. This CDR3 reads CASTRVGGDVDTQYF. Here the CDR3 DNA reads TGTGCCAGCACCCGGGTGGGAGGGGACGTGGATACGCAGTATTTT.

The chain carries TRBV28 and TRBJ2-3; D may be TRBD2 (5 bases). Germline lookup yields CDR1 MDHEN and CDR2 SYDVKM. The germline V and J ends were trimmed by 6 bases and 3 bases, with 10 bases remaining between them. CDR3 length: 13 residues. CDR3 coding DNA: TGTGCCAGCAGGCTCCGGGGAACAGATACGCAGTATTTT. It encodes CASRLRGTDTQYF.

This clone appeared many times. The chain is built from TRBV28 and TRBJ2-7, with D unclear. Germline CDR1 reads MDHEN; CDR2 reads SYDVKM. The CDR3 has 13 residues. V lost 4 bases and J 3 bases, leaving 10 bases between the germline ends. The CDR3 loop is CASSSSVDYEQYF. CDR3 bases: TGTGCCAGCAGTTCCTCGGTCGACTACGAGCAGTACTTC.

The CDR3 protein is CAIRDGTSGRSTDTQYF. The DNA of the CDR3 is TGTGCCATCAGGGACGGGACTAGCGGGAGGAGCACAGATACGCAGTATTTT. This sequence joins TRBV10-3 and TRBJ2-3; 15 nucleotides line up with TRBD2. Per germline, CDR1 ENHRY and CDR2 SYGVKD. The ends lost 6 bases at V and 0 bases at J; junction bases unmatched: 4. The CDR3 runs 17 residues.

DNA for the CDR3: TGTGCCACCACAGGGTTTCATGAAAAACTGTTTTTT. Protein: CATTGFHEKLFF. The gene calls are TRBV19 and TRBJ1-4; TRBD1 might be the D (6 bases). The CDR3 has 12 residues. Trimming shortened V by 10 bases and J by 6 bases, and 12 bases separated the two germline ends. CDR1 is LNHDA, CDR2 SQIVND, per germline (reference sequence).

This chain connects TRBV6-1 to TRBJ1-1; D remains ambiguous. Between the trimmed V and J ends, which lost 0 bases and 3 bases, there was a span of 5 bases. The CDR3 totals 13 residues. CDR1 and CDR2 (germline): MNHNS, SASEGT. The CDR3 loop reads CASSEAHYTEAFF. The CDR3 DNA reads TGTGCCAGCAGTGAAGCGCACTACACTGAAGCTTTCTTT.

V and J are TRBV7-9 and TRBJ1-1, with D uncertain. The germline gives CDR1 SEHNR, CDR2 FQNEAQ (reference sequence). There are 13 residues in the CDR3. V was shortened by 6 bases and J by 1 base, with 9 bases between the two germline ends. CDR3 in amino acids: CASSFQWNTEAFF. The CDR3 DNA reads as TGTGCCAGCAGTTTCCAGTGGAACACTGAAGCTTTCTTT.

J is TRBJ2-3 and V is TRBV30, with a tentative D call TRBD1 (6 bases). The germline V gene encodes CDR1 GTSNPN and CDR2 SVGIG (reference sequence). The CDR3 runs 13 residues. V was cut by 2 bases and J by 4 bases, with 10 bases left in between. As DNA, the CDR3 is TGTGCCTGGAGTTACAGGGACCCAGATACGCAGTATTTT. As protein: CAWSYRDPDTQYF. The full variable domain, its missing parts supplied by reference TRBV30 and TRBJ2-3, is SQTIHQWPATLVQPVGSPLSLECTVEGTSNPNLYWYRQAAGRGLQLLFYSVGIGQISSEVPQNLSASRPQDRQFILSSKKLLLSDSGFYLCAWSYRDPDTQYFGPGTRLTVL.

The chain employs TRBV9 and TRBJ2-3; the match to TRBD2 covers 13 bases. The CDR3 is 17 amino acids. Trimming cost V 4 bases and J 2 bases; bases outside gene matches: 7. From germline, CDR1 is SGDLS and CDR2 YYNGEE. In nucleotides, the CDR3 is TGTGCCAGCAGCCCCACCGGACTAGCGGGAGCCACAGATACGCAGTATTTT. Translating it yields CASSPTGLAGATDTQYF.

V usage is TRBV7-2 and J usage is TRBJ2-1, with a possible D match to TRBD2 (5 bases). This CDR3 comprises 13 residues. Per germline, CDR1 SGHTA and CDR2 FQGNSA. Trimming shortened V by 5 bases and J by 9 bases, and 14 bases separated the two germline ends. CDR3 sequence: CASSRRSDFEQFF. As DNA, the CDR3 is TGTGCCAGCAGCCGCCGTTCGGACTTTGAGCAGTTCTTC. Using reference TRBV7-2 and TRBJ2-1 for the parts outside the CDR3, the full variable domain is GAGVSQSPSNKVTEKGKDVELRCDPISGHTALYWYRQSLGQGLEFLIYFQGNSAPDKSGLPSDRFSAERTGGSVSTLTIQRTQQEDSAVYLCASSRRSDFEQFFGPGTRLTVL.

This clone was counted between two and nine times. In DNA, the CDR3 is TGTGCCAGCCGGATCAGCGGGAGGGCCCAAGAGACCCAGTACTTC. It yields the protein CASRISGRAQETQYF. This sequence joins TRBV2 and TRBJ2-5; 10 nucleotides match TRBD2. In germline, CDR1 is SNHLY, CDR2 FYNNEI. The CDR3 has 15 amino acids. V lost 8 bases and J lost 1; bases outside the gene matches: 7. The whole variable domain, remainder taken from reference TRBV2 and TRBJ2-5, is EPEVTQTPSHQVTQMGQEVILRCVPISNHLYFYWYRQILGQKVEFLVSFYNNEISEKSEIFDDQFSVERPDGSNFTLKIRSTKLEDSAMYFCASRISGRAQETQYFGPGTRLLVL.

This sequence joins TRBV9 and TRBJ2-7; D might be TRBD2 (6 bases). Germline values: CDR1 SGDLS, CDR2 YYNGEE. Trimming stripped 3 bases from V and 0 bases from J, with 10 bases between. The CDR3 spans 14 residues. This chain's CDR3 is CASSAGGISYEQYF. CDR3 coding DNA: TGTGCCAGCAGCGCTGGGGGGATCTCCTACGAGCAGTACTTC.

This clone was seen only a few times. V gene TRBV6-5 combines with J gene TRBJ1-1; no definite D call. This CDR3 spans 13 amino acids. V was shortened by 2 bases and J by 8 bases, with 12 bases between the two germline ends. Germline assignment: CDR1 MNHEY and CDR2 SVGAGI. CDR3 region: CASSYTRGAEAFF. Here the CDR3 DNA reads TGTGCCAGCAGTTACACCCGGGGAGCCGAAGCTTTCTTT.